The sequence of this T cell receptor beta chain was determined in a study of blood T cell repertoires in COVID-19. Clones were read by immunoSEQ multiplex PCR, and TCRdb kept only the in-frame ones, dropping some. Altogether about 120,000 clones are present, about 80% being singletons, with the ten largest covering about 8%. Sequenced input: peripheral blood. The clonotype originates from a man between 65 and 80 years old with active or convalescent COVID-19.

CDR3 amino acids: CASSSRTGSSIAPQHF. CDR3 nucleotide sequence: TGTGCCAGCAGTTCCCGGACAGGCAGTTCTATCGCGCCCCAGCATTTT. V and J are TRBV28 and TRBJ1-5, with TRBD1 matching 7 bases. Germline CDR1 reads MDHEN; CDR2 reads SYDVKM. J lost 9 bases, V lost 4 bases, and 15 bases had no gene match. The CDR3 has 16 amino acids.